What follows is one TCR beta chain and its context. The entry originates in a study of T-cell reconstitution after alpha-beta-depleted transplantation in children. Germline values: CDR1 SGHDT, CDR2 YYEEEE. The CDR3 has 14 residues. V was cut by 1 base and J by 5 bases, with 13 bases left in between. Unique molecular identifiers were built into the TCRbeta library. MiXCR, applied by TCRdb to the PCR reads, yields one record per CDR3 protein. The sample has about 610,000 distinct CDR3 sequences, about 10% seen once; the top ten hold around 4%. The TCR comes from a human donor who donated a stem cell graft to a child with acute myeloid leukemia. The chain has TRBV5-6 and TRBJ2-7; D gene ambiguous. The specimen was PBMCs from the stem cell graft donor, collected from the stem cell graft. DNA of the CDR3: TGTGCCAGCAGCTTGTATCAAGGGAACCACGAGCAGTACTTC. It translates to CASSLYQGNHEQYF.